The 6 T cell receptor beta chains presented below share a single source sample, sequenced in a study of blood T cells in healthy people across ages. The second PCR ran roughly 6 to 12 cycles with a sample-barcoded 5' primer and J-beta primers. TCRdb used MiXCR to reprocess the 5' RACE reads, holding one entry per CDR3 protein. Here the sample spans hundreds of thousands of distinct CDR3 sequences, 24% being singletons. The same data also went into a second study, on T cells of mothers and their children.

Sequencing used blood. These receptor sequences come from a boy between 10 and 17 years old in good health.

The chain has TRBV10-3 and TRBJ1-6; 9 positions agree with TRBD1. This CDR3 region has 15 residues. V lost 1 base, J lost 7 bases, and 2 bases stayed unmatched. Germline CDR1 is ENHRY and CDR2 is SYGVKD. CDR3 bases: TGTGCCATCAGTGAGTTTGGGACAGGGAATTCACCCCTCCACTTT. This encodes CAISEFGTGNSPLHF.

The sample holds many counts of this clonotype. This chain links TRBV11-2 with TRBJ2-7; D is unresolved. Trimming pared 5 bases from V and 2 bases from J, leaving 19 bases between. The V gene's germline CDR1 is SGHAT and CDR2 FQNNGV. This CDR3 is built from 16 residues. CDR3 in DNA: TGTGCCAGCAGCCCCCTTGGGGTGGCCCCAACCTACGAGCAGTACTTC. The encoded protein is CASSPLGVAPTYEQYF.

The chain is built from TRBV29-1 and TRBJ2-3, with 11 positions matching TRBD2. CDR1 is SQVTM, CDR2 ANQGSEA, per germline. The CDR3 spans 17 residues. J gave up 2 bases and V 7 bases, and 14 bases lay outside the gene matches. The CDR3: CSAPLAGVNDPTDTQYF. CDR3 DNA: TGCAGCGCCCCACTAGCGGGAGTGAATGACCCCACAGATACGCAGTATTTT.

This clonotype was found a few times. V gene TRBV5-5 combines with J gene TRBJ2-7; possibly TRBD1 for D (6 bases). The germline gives CDR1 SGHKS, CDR2 YYEKEE (reference sequence). The CDR3 is 14 amino acids. Trimming pared 2 bases from V and 4 bases from J, leaving 13 bases between. As DNA, the CDR3 is TGTGCCAGCAGCTTTAGGGGGATCGGATACGAGCAGTACTTC. This encodes CASSFRGIGYEQYF. Full variable domain (remainder filled in from reference TRBV5-5 and TRBJ2-7): DAGVTQSPTHLIKTRGQQVTLRCSPISGHKSVSWYQQVLGQGPQFIFQYYEKEERGRGNFPDRFSARQFPNYSSELNVNALLLGDSALYLCASSFRGIGYEQYFGPGTRLTVT.

The rearrangement uses TRBV6-5 and TRBJ1-2; 11 positions agree with TRBD1. Unmatched junction bases numbered 9, after V lost 9 bases and J lost 0 bases. The germline V gene has CDR1 MNHEY and CDR2 SVGAGI. This CDR3 spans 16 amino acids. The CDR3 spells CASSKGQGAANYGYTF. CDR3 nucleotide sequence: TGTGCCAGTAGTAAAGGACAGGGGGCTGCTAACTATGGCTACACCTTC.

This chain links TRBV29-1 with TRBJ2-7; 8 nucleotides match TRBD2. This CDR3 is 13 amino acids long. Germline CDR1 reads SQVTM; CDR2 reads ANQGSEA. Trimming cost V 3 bases and J 3 bases; bases outside gene matches: 4. CDR3 sequence: CSVDLSGSYEQYF. In nucleotides, the CDR3 is TGCAGCGTTGATTTGAGCGGGAGCTACGAGCAGTACTTC.